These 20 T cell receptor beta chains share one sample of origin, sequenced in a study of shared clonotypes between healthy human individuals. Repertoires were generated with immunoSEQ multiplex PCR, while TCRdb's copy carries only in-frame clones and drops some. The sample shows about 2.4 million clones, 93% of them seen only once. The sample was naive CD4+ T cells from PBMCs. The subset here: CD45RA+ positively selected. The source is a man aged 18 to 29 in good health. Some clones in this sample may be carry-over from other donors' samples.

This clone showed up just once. This chain's CDR3 is CASSLNPSGASGGKNYGYTF. For the CDR3, the DNA is TGTGCCAGCAGCTTAAATCCCTCTGGGGCTTCAGGGGGCAAGAACTATGGCTACACCTTC. The chain joins TRBV7-6 to TRBJ1-2; TRBD1 matches 8 bases. V lost 2 bases to trimming and J lost 2 bases; unmatched junction nucleotides: 19. Looked up from germline, CDR1 is SGHVS and CDR2 is FNYEAQ. This CDR3 region has 20 residues.

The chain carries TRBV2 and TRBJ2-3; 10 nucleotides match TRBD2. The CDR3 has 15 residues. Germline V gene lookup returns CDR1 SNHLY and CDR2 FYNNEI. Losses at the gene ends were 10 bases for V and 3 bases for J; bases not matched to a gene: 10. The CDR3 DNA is TGTGCCACCAGACCTAGCGGGAGTGCAACAGATACGCAGTATTTT. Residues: CATRPSGSATDTQYF.

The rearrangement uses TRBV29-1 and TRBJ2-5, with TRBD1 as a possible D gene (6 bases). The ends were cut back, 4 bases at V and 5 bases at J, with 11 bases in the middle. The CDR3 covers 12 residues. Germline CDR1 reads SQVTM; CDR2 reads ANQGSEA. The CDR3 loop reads CSVVRTEETQYF. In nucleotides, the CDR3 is TGCAGCGTTGTTAGGACAGAGGAGACCCAGTACTTC.

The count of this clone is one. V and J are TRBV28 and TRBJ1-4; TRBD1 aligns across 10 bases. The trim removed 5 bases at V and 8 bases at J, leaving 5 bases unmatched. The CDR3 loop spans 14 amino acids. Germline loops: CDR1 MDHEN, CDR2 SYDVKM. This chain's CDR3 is CASSDRGPGEKLFF. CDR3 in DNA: TGTGCCAGCAGTGACAGGGGGCCGGGAGAAAAACTGTTTTTT. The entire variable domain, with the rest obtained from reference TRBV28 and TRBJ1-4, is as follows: DVKVTQSSRYLVKRTGEKVFLECVQDMDHENMFWYRQDPGLGLRLIYFSYDVKMKEKGDIPEGYSVSREKKERFSLILESASTNQTSMYLCASSDRGPGEKLFFGSGTQLSVL.

As DNA, the CDR3 is TGCAGCGTTGGTGCCGGGTACGGCTACACCTTC. It is translated as CSVGAGYGYTF. The chain carries TRBV29-1 and TRBJ1-2; D remains ambiguous. The CDR3 is 11 amino acids. Trimming removed 4 bases at V and 8 bases at J, with 11 bases between. Germline CDR1 reads SQVTM; CDR2 reads ANQGSEA.

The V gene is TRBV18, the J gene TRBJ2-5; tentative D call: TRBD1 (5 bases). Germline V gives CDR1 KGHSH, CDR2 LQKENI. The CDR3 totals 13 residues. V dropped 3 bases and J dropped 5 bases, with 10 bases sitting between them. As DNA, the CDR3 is TGTGCCAGCTCACCGGAAAACAGGGAGACCCAGTACTTC. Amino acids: CASSPENRETQYF. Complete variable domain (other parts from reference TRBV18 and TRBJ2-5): NAGVMQNPRHLVRRRGQEARLRCSPMKGHSHVYWYRQLPEEGLKFMVYLQKENIIDESGMPKERFSAEFPKEGPSILRIQQVVRGDSAAYFCASSPENRETQYFGPGTRLLVL.

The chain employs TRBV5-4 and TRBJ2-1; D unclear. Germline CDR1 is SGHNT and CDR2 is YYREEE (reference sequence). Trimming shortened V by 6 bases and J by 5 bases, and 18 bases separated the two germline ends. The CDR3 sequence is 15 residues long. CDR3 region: CASTRPNQLDNEQFF. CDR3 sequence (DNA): TGTGCCAGCACCCGACCCAACCAGTTAGACAATGAGCAGTTCTTC.

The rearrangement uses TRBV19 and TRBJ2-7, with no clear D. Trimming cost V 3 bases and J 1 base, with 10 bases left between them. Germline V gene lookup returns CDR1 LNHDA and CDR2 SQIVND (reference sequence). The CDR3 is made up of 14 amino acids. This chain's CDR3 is CASSILMNSYEQYF. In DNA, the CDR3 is TGTGCCAGTAGTATTCTTATGAATTCCTACGAGCAGTACTTC.

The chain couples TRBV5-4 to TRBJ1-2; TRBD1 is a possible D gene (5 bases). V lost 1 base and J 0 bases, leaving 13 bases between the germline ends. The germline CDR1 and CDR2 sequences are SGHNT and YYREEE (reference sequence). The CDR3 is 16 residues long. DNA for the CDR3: TGTGCCAGCAGCTTGAGCTACGGGGGAGCTAACTATGGCTACACCTTC. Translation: CASSLSYGGANYGYTF. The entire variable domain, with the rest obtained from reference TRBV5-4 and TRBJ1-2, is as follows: ETGVTQSPTHLIKTRGQQVTLRCSSQSGHNTVSWYQQALGQGPQFIFQYYREEENGRGNFPPRFSGLQFPNYSSELNVNALELDDSALYLCASSLSYGGANYGYTFGSGTRLTVV.

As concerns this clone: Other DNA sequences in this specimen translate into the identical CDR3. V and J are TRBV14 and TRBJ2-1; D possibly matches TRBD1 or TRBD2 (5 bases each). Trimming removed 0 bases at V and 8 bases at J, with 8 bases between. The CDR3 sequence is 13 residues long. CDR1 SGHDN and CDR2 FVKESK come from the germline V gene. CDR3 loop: CASSQDRGDEQFF. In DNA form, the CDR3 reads TGTGCCAGCAGCCAAGATCGAGGGGATGAGCAGTTCTTC.

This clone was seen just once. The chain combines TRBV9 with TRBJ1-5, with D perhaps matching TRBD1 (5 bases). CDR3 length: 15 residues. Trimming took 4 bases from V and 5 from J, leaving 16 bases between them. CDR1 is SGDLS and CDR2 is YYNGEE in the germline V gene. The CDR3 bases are TGTGCCAGCAGCCTAAGGGGTAGGGTGGATCAGCCCCAGCATTTT. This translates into CASSLRGRVDQPQHF.

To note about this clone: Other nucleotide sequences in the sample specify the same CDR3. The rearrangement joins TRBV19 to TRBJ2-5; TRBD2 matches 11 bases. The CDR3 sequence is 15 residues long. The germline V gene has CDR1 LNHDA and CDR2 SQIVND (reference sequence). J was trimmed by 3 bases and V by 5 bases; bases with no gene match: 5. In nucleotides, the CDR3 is TGTGCCAGTAGTTCCCCGGGACTAGCGGAAGAGACCCAGTACTTC. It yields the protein CASSSPGLAEETQYF.

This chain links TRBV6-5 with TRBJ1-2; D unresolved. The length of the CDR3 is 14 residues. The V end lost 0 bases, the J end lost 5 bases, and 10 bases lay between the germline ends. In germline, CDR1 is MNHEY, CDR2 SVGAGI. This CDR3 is CASSYSSARYGYTF. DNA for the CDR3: TGTGCCAGCAGTTACTCTAGCGCTCGGTATGGCTACACCTTC.

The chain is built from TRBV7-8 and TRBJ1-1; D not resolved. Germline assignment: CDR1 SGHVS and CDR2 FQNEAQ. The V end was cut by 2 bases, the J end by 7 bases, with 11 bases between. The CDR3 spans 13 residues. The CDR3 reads CASSLQVRLEAFF. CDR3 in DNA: TGTGCCAGCAGCTTACAGGTTAGGCTTGAAGCTTTCTTT.

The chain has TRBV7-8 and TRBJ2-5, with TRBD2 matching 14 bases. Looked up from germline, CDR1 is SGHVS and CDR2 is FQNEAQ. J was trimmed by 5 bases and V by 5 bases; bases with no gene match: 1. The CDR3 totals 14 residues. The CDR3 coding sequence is TGTGCCAGCAGCCGACTAGCGGGAGGGGAGACCCAGTACTTC. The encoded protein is CASSRLAGGETQYF.

Here the CDR3 DNA reads TGTGCCAGCAGTGAACGATACAATGAGCAGTTCTTC. Translating it yields CASSERYNEQFF. The chain couples TRBV25-1 to TRBJ2-1, with D unclear. The germline V gene encodes CDR1 MGHDK and CDR2 SYGVNS. The CDR3 loop spans 12 amino acids. V lost 2 bases to trimming and J lost 4 bases, with 3 bases between them.

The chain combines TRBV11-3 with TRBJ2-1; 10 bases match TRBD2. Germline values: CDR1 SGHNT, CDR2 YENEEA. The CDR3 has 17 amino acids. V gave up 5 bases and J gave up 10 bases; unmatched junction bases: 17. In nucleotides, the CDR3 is TGTGCCAGCAGCGGGACTAGCGCCCTAGGGGCGGTTAGGGAGCAGTTCTTC. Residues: CASSGTSALGAVREQFF.

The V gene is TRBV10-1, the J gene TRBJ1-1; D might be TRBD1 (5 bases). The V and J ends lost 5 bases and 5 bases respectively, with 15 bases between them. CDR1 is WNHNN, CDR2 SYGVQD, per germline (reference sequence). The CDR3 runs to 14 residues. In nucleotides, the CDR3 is TGCGCCAGCAGTCGAAACACTCAGGGAACTGAAGCTTTCTTT. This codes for CASSRNTQGTEAFF.

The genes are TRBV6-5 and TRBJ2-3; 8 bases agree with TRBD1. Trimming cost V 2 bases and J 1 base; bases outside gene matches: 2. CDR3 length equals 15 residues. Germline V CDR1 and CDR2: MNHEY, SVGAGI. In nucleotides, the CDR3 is TGTGCCAGCAGTTACGAGACAGGGGGCACAGATACGCAGTATTTT. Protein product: CASSYETGGTDTQYF.

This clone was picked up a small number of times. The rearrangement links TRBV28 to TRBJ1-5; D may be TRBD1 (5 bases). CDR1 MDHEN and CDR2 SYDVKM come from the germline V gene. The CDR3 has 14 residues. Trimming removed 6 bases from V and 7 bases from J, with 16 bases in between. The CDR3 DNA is TGTGCCAGCAGCAAGGGAGCAGGGTGGCAGCCCCAGCATTTT. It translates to CASSKGAGWQPQHF.